The 13 T cell receptor beta chains below all came from one sample that was sequenced in a study of shared clonotypes between healthy human individuals. Assay used: immunoSEQ multiplex PCR; TCRdb lists only in-frame clones, some missing. The repertoire has approximately 600,000 clones, around 95% of them found once; the top ten carry around 0.12%. CD45RO-negative cells were positively selected for CCR7, leaving out terminally differentiated effector memory CD45RA+ cells. Sequenced material: naive CD8+ T cells sorted from blood. All receptors come from a woman aged 25 to 39 in good health.

This clone showed up just once. This chain uses TRBV4-1 with TRBJ2-2, with 9 bases that match TRBD1. This CDR3 region has 16 residues. From germline, CDR1 is MGHRA and CDR2 YSYEKL. V lost 8 bases and J lost 5; bases outside the gene matches: 12. The CDR3 sequence is CASCPQGARQTGELFF. For the CDR3, the DNA is TGCGCCAGCTGCCCACAGGGGGCGCGACAGACCGGGGAGCTGTTTTTT.

The chain is built from TRBV14 and TRBJ2-7, with a tentative D call TRBD1 (6 bases). The CDR3 sequence is 15 residues long. Trimming took off 4 bases at V and 3 bases at J, with 16 bases between the two ends. From germline, CDR1 is SGHDN and CDR2 FVKESK. DNA of the CDR3: TGTGCCAGCAGCCGCAGGGACACCCGAAACTACGAGCAGTACTTC. Translated, it gives CASSRRDTRNYEQYF.

V gene TRBV10-3 combines with J gene TRBJ2-3; D call uncertain. Deletions cut 9 bases from V and 4 bases from J, with 8 bases between. The length of the CDR3 is 11 residues. Germline CDR1 and CDR2: ENHRY and SYGVKD. The DNA for the CDR3 is TGTGCCATTTCGGAGTCAGATACGCAGTATTTT. Protein: CAISESDTQYF.

The chain combines TRBV5-1 with TRBJ2-3; TRBD1 agrees at 8 bases. The CDR3 has 14 residues. The V gene's germline CDR1 is SGHRS and CDR2 YFSETQ. Losses at the gene ends were 4 bases for V and 1 base for J; bases not matched to a gene: 2. The chain's CDR3 is CASSTTGGTDTQYF. The CDR3 nucleotides are TGCGCCAGCAGCACGACAGGGGGCACAGATACGCAGTATTTT.

The table lists this clone with a few counts. V and J are TRBV2 and TRBJ1-1; 8 positions match TRBD1. CDR1 SNHLY and CDR2 FYNNEI come from the germline V gene. This CDR3 has 13 amino acids. Trimming took 6 bases from V and 4 from J; bases not matched to a gene: 4. CDR3 loop: CASSGQGITEAFF. CDR3 DNA sequence: TGTGCCAGCAGCGGACAGGGAATCACTGAAGCTTTCTTT.

This clone was picked up one time. The same CDR3 also results from other DNA sequences found in this sample. The chain links TRBV9 to TRBJ1-1, with D unclear. CDR1 is SGDLS and CDR2 is YYNGEE in the germline V gene. The CDR3 has 12 residues. V was shortened by 4 bases and J by 1 base, with 5 bases between the two germline ends. As DNA, the CDR3 is TGTGCCAGCAGCACCGGGAACACTGAAGCTTTCTTT. Protein: CASSTGNTEAFF.

This chain joins TRBV28 and TRBJ2-5; TRBD2 agrees at 8 bases. The junction had 7 bases not matched to a gene; V was cut back by 8 bases and J by 2 bases. Germline V lookup: CDR1 MDHEN, CDR2 SYDVKM. CDR3 size: 14 residues. CDR3 protein: CASCWTSLQETQYF. CDR3 nucleotides: TGTGCCAGCTGCTGGACTAGCTTACAAGAGACCCAGTACTTC.

DNA for the CDR3: TGCGCCAGCCACCCCCGACACCCCTTGAACGAGCAGTACTTC. Its protein product is CASHPRHPLNEQYF. The chain joins TRBV5-1 to TRBJ2-7; D remains unclear. Germline V gene data show CDR1 as SGHRS and CDR2 as YFSETQ. V lost 7 bases and J 5 bases, leaving 19 bases between the germline ends. The CDR3 has 14 amino acids. Looking up the rest from reference TRBV5-1 and TRBJ2-7 gives the full variable domain: KAGVTQTPRYLIKTRGQQVTLSCSPISGHRSVSWYQQTPGQGLQFLFEYFSETQRNKGNFPGRFSGRQFSNSRSEMNVSTLELGDSALYLCASHPRHPLNEQYFGPGTRLTVT.

V and J are TRBV2 and TRBJ2-2, with TRBD1 matching 7 bases. This CDR3 has 14 residues. The junction had 9 bases not matched to a gene; V was cut back by 8 bases and J by 6 bases. CDR1 and CDR2 (germline): SNHLY, FYNNEI. CDR3 in amino acids: CASDNLQGSGELFF. The CDR3 DNA reads as TGTGCCAGCGATAATTTACAGGGGTCCGGGGAGCTGTTTTTT.

V gene TRBV6-1 combines with J gene TRBJ2-7, with a tentative D call TRBD1 (6 bases). Germline V gene lookup returns CDR1 MNHNS and CDR2 SASEGT. Trimming left V 6 bases short and J 3 bases short, with 18 bases between. This CDR3 spans 15 amino acids. The CDR3 bases are TGTGCCAGCAGAGACTATCCCGGACAGTTCTACGAGCAGTACTTC. It encodes CASRDYPGQFYEQYF.

V is TRBV7-2 and J is TRBJ2-5; 8 positions agree with TRBD2. The last part of the DNA fits TRBJ2-7 better; the J call may be wrong. The CDR3 covers 16 residues. Looked up from germline, CDR1 is SGHTA and CDR2 is FQGNSA. The DNA of the CDR3 is TGTGCCAGCAGCTTAGTAATCACTAGCGGATACTACGAGCAGTACTTC. This sequence encodes CASSLVITSGYYEQYF.

The V call is TRBV20-1, the J call TRBJ1-1; D is ambiguous. The CDR3 spans 11 residues. Germline CDR1 reads DFQATT; CDR2 reads SNEGSKA (reference sequence). The V gene lost 4 bases and the J gene lost 4 bases, with 7 bases spanning the gap. The CDR3: CSATIGTEAFF. The CDR3 DNA sequence: TGCAGTGCTACGATTGGCACTGAAGCTTTCTTT.

The chain carries TRBV2 and TRBJ2-7; 9 positions match TRBD1. Germline CDR1 reads SNHLY; CDR2 reads FYNNEI. CDR3 length: 13 residues. The V segment lost 6 bases and the J segment 5 bases; nucleotides outside the gene matches: 5. CDR3 sequence (DNA): TGTGCCAGCAGGACAGGGGGGCGGGACGAGCAGTACTTC. It specifies CASRTGGRDEQYF.